The source of this T cell receptor beta chain is a study of cytomegalovirus exposure and HLA in healthy donors. Germline CDR1 and CDR2: LGHNA and YSLEER. The CDR3 has 15 residues. V lost 0 bases and J lost 8, with 14 bases in between. Researchers ran the PCR with 60 Vbeta and 13 Jbeta primers. Data came from immunoSEQ multiplex PCR; TCRdb stores just in-frame clones and leaves some out. The sample has around 94,000 clones; 81% are singletons. V gene TRBV4-3 combines with J gene TRBJ2-1; D possibly corresponds to TRBD2 (5 bases). The sample was PBMCs. This TCR came from a human donor in good health. CDR3 sequence (DNA): TGCGCCAGCAGCCAAGATCCGGGGAATGGGGATGAGCAGTTCTTC. This encodes CASSQDPGNGDEQFF.